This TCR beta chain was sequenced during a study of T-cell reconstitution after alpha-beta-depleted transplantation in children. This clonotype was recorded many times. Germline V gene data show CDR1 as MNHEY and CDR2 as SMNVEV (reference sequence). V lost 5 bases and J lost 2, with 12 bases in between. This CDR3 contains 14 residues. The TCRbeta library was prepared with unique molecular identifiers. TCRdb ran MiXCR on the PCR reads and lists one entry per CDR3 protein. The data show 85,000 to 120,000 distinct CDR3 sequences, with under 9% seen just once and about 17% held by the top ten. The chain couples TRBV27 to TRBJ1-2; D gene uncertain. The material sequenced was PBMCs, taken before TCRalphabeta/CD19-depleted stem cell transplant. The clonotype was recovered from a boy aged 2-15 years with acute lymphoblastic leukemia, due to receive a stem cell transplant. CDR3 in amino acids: CASSRLGPNYGYTF. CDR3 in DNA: TGTGCCAGCAGTCGACTCGGTCCCAACTATGGCTACACCTTC.